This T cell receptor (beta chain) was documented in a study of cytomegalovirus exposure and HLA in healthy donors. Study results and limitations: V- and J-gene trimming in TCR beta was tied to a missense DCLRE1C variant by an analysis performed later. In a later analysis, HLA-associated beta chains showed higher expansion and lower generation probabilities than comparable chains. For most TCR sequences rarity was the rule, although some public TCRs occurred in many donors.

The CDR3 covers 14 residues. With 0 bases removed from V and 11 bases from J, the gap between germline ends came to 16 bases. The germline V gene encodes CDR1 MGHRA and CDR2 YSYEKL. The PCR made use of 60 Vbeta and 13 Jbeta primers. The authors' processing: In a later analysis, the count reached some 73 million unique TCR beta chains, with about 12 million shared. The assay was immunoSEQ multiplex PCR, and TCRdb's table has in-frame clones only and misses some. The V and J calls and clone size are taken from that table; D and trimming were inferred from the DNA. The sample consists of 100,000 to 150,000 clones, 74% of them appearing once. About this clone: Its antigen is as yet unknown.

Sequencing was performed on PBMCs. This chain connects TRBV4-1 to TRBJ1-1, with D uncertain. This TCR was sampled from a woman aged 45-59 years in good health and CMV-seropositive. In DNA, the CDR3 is TGCGCCAGCAGCCAAGATTCGTGGAGGACCGGGGCTTTCTTT. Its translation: CASSQDSWRTGAFF.